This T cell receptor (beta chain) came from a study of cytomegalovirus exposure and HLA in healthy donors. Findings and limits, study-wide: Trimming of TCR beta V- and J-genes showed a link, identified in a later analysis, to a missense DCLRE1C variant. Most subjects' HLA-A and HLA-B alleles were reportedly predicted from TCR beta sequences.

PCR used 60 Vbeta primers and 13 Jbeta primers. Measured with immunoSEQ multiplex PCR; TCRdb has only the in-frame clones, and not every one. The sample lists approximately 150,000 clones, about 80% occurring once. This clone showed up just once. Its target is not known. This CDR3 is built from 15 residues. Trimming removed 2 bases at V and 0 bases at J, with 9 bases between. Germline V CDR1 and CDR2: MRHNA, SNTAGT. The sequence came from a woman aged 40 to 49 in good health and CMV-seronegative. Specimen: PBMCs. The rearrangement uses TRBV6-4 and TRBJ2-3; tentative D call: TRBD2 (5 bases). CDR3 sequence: CASSDVRGSTDTQYF. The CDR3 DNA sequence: TGTGCCAGCAGTGACGTCCGGGGAAGCACAGATACGCAGTATTTT.